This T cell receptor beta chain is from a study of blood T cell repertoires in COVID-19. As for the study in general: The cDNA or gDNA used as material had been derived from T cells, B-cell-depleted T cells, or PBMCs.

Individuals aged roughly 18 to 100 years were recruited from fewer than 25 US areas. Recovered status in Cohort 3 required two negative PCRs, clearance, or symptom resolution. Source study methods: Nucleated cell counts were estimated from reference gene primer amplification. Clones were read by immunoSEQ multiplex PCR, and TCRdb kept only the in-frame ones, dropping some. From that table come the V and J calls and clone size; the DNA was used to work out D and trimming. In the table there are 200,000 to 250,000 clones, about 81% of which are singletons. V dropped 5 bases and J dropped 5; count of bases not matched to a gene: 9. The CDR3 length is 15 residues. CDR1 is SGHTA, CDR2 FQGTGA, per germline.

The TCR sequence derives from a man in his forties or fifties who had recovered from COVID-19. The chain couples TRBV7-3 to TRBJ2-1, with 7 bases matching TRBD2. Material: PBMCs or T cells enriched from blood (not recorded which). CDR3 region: CASSPPGREDNEQFF. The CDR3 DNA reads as TGTGCCAGCAGCCCGCCCGGACGGGAGGACAATGAGCAGTTCTTC.